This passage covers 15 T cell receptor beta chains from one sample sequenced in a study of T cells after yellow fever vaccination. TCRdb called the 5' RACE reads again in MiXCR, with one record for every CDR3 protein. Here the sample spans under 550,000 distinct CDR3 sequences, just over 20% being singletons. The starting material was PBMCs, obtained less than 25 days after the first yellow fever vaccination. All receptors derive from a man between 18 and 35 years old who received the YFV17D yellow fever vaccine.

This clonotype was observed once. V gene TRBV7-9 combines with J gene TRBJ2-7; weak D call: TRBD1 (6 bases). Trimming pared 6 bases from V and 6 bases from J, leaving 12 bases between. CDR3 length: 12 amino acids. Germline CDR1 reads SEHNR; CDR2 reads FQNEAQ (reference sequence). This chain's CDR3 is CASRKQGSEQYF. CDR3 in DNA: TGTGCCAGCAGGAAACAGGGATCCGAGCAGTACTTC.

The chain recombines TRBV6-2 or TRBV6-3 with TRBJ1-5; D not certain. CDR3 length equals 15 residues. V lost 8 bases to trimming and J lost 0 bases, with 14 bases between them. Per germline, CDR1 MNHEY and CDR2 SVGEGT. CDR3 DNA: TGTGCCAGCGCGGTCCAGACGTATAGCAATCAGCCCCAGCATTTT. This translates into CASAVQTYSNQPQHF.

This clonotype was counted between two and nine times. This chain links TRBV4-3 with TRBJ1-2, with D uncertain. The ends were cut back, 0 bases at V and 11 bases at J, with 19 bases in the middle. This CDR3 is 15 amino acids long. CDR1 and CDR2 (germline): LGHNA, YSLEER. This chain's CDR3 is CASSQDPTRPGLYTF. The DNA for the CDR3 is TGCGCCAGCAGCCAAGATCCTACCCGGCCAGGCCTTTACACCTTC.

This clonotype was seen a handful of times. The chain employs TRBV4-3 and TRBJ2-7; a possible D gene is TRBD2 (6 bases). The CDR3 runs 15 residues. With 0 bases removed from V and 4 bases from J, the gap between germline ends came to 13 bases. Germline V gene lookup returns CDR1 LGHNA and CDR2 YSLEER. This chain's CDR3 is CASSQDPTGVYEQYF. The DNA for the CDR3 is TGCGCCAGCAGCCAAGATCCAACGGGGGTATACGAGCAGTACTTC.

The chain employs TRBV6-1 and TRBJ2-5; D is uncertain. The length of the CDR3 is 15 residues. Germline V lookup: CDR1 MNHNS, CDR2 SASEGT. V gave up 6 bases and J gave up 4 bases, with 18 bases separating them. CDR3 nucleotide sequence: TGTGCCAGCAGACCAGGACCGATTACCGGAGAGACCCAGTACTTC. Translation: CASRPGPITGETQYF.

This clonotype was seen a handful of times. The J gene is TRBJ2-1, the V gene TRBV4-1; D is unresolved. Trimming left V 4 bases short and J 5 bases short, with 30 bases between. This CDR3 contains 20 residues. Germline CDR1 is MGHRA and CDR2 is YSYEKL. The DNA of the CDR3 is TGCGCCAGCAGCCCTCCCGTTCTCGTTTTCCATGATTCGAAACACAATGAGCAGTTCTTC. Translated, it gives CASSPPVLVFHDSKHNEQFF.

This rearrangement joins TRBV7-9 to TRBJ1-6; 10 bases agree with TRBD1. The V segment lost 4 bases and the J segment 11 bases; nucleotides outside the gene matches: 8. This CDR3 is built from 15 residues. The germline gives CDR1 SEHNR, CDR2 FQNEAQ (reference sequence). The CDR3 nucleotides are TGTGCCAGCAGCTCAGCCGACAGGGGGCTGACACCCCTCCACTTT. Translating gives CASSSADRGLTPLHF.

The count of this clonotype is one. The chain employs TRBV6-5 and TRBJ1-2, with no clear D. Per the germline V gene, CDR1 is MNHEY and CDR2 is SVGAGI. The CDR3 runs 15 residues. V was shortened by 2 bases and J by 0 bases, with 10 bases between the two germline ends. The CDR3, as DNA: TGTGCCAGCAGTTACCCTTCGGCCCCTAACTATGGCTACACCTTC. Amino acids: CASSYPSAPNYGYTF.

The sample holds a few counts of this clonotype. CDR3 loop: CSARRQGPGANVLTF. Written as DNA, the CDR3 is TGCAGTGCTAGACGACAGGGGCCTGGGGCCAACGTCCTGACTTTC. This chain uses TRBV20-1 with TRBJ2-6, with TRBD1 matching 8 bases. Germline trimming cut 2 bases from V and 2 bases from J; bases unmatched to any gene: 2. CDR1 is DFQATT, CDR2 SNEGSKA, per germline (reference sequence). CDR3 length: 15 residues.

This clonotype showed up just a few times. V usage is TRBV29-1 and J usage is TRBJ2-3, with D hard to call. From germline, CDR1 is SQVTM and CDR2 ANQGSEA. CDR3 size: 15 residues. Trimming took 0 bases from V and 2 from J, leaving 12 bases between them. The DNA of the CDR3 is TGCAGCGTTGAAGATATAGCAAGTTCCACAGATACGCAGTATTTT. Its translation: CSVEDIASSTDTQYF.

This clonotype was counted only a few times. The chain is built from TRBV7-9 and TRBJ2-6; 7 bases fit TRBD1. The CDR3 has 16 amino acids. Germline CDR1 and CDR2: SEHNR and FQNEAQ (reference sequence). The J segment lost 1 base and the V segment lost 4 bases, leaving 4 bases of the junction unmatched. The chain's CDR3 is CASSSPDRSGANVLTF. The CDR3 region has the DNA TGTGCCAGCAGCTCCCCGGACAGGTCTGGGGCCAACGTCCTGACTTTC.

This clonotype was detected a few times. The CDR3 DNA reads TGTGCCAGCAGGGGGGTGGAGACCCAGTACTTC. Translated, it gives CASRGVETQYF. The chain combines TRBV2 with TRBJ2-5, with D perhaps assigned TRBD1 or TRBD2 (5 bases each). V lost 6 bases and J 5 bases, leaving 7 bases between the germline ends. Germline loops: CDR1 SNHLY, CDR2 FYNNEI. This CDR3 spans 11 amino acids.

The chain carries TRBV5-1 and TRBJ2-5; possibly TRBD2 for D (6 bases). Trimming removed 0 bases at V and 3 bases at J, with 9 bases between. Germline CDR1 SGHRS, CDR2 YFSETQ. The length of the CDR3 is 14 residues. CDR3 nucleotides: TGCGCCAGCAGCTTGGGCGGGATGAAAGAGACCCAGTACTTC. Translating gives CASSLGGMKETQYF.

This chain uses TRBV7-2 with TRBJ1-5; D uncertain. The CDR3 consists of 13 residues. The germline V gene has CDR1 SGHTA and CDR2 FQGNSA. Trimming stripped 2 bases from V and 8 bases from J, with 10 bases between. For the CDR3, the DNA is TGTGCCAGCAGCTTAATGGGGAGTAAGCCCCAGCATTTT. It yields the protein CASSLMGSKPQHF.

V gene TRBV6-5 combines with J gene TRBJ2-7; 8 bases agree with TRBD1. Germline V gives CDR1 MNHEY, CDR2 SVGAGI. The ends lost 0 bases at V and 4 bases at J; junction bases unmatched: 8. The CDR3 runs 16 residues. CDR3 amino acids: CASSYSTGRGRYEQYF. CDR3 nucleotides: TGTGCCAGCAGTTACTCCACAGGCAGGGGGCGATACGAGCAGTACTTC.